The rows below give T cell receptor beta chains drawn from one sample of a study of blood T cell repertoires in COVID-19. Clones were read by immunoSEQ multiplex PCR, and TCRdb kept only the in-frame ones, dropping some. The sample has fewer than 500,000 clones, roughly 88% seen once; the top ten hold over 1.1%. Sequenced: peripheral blood. The source is a woman aged 30 to 39 with active or convalescent COVID-19. CDR3s include the opening cysteine and the closing phenylalanine or tryptophan. The D gene is left open where the match is weak. For some rows the clone size is stated as once, few or many, or as a class when expanded; others skip it.

CDR3nt	CDR3aa	v_gene	j_gene	d_gene	abundance
TGCGCCAGCAGCCTAGGAGAAGCAGGGGGCTATGGCTACACCTTC	CASSLGEAGGYGYTF	TRBV4-1	TRBJ1-2	TRBD1	-
TGCGCCAGCAGCCCCCAACAGGACATGAACACTGAAGCTTTCTTT	CASSPQQDMNTEAFF	TRBV4-1	TRBJ1-1	-	-
TGTGCCAGCAATAGGGGGGGGAACACTGAAGCTTTCTTT	CASNRGGNTEAFF	TRBV6-6	TRBJ1-1	-	-
TGTGCCAGTAGTATTGCCAGCGGGAGTCAGTATGAGCAGTTCTTC	CASSIASGSQYEQFF	TRBV19	TRBJ2-1	TRBD2	-
TGTGCCAGCAGTAGGGGGCTAGATGGCTACACCTTC	CASSRGLDGYTF	TRBV12-3/TRBV12-4	TRBJ1-2	TRBD1	-
TGTGCCAGCAGCCTCGCGGCGGGGTTCGGCACTGAAGCTTTCTTT	CASSLAAGFGTEAFF	TRBV13	TRBJ1-1	-	-
TGTGCCAGCAGTCCACGGGGGGTTGATGGCTACACCTTC	CASSPRGVDGYTF	TRBV27	TRBJ1-2	-	-
TGTGCCAGCTCACCAATCGCCGGGACAGGGGCCGATACGCAGTATTTT	CASSPIAGTGADTQYF	TRBV18	TRBJ2-3	TRBD1	-
TGTGCCAGCAGTGTAGAGAGAACTAACTATGGCTACACCTTC	CASSVERTNYGYTF	TRBV2	TRBJ1-2	-	few
TGTGCCAGCTCACCAAATGAAGGACAGGGCTCCGAGCAGTACTTC	CASSPNEGQGSEQYF	TRBV18	TRBJ2-7	TRBD1	-
TGCGCCAGCAGCCAACCCAATCAGAACACTGAAGCTTTCTTT	CASSQPNQNTEAFF	TRBV4-1	TRBJ1-1	-	once
TGTGCCAGCAGCCGTGACGGGACAACAAATGAAAAACTGTTTTTT	CASSRDGTTNEKLFF	TRBV3-1/TRBV3-2	TRBJ1-4	-	-
TGTGCCAGCAGCTATAGCGGGAGCTTAGGAGATACGCAGTATTTT	CASSYSGSLGDTQYF	TRBV7-9	TRBJ2-3	TRBD2	once
TGTGCCAGCAGTATGGCCTTGTCCGGGGAGCTGTTTTTT	CASSMALSGELFF	TRBV12-3/TRBV12-4	TRBJ2-2	-	few
TGCGCCAGCAGCTTGGGACAGGGGGATCAGCCCCAGCATTTT	CASSLGQGDQPQHF	TRBV5-1	TRBJ1-5	TRBD1	-
TGTGCCAGTACTAGCGGGCAGTCCTCCTACGAGCAGTACTTC	CASTSGQSSYEQYF	TRBV2	TRBJ2-7	TRBD2	-
TGTGCCAGCAGACCGCAGGGAACTGGAAACACCATATATTTT	CASRPQGTGNTIYF	TRBV28	TRBJ1-3	-	few
TGTGCCAGCAGCTGGGGACAGGCCGTTGGAAAACTGTTTTTT	CASSWGQAVGKLFF	TRBV5-5	TRBJ1-4	TRBD1	-
TGCAGCGTTGATACTGCGGGACAGGGGACTGGCTACACCTTC	CSVDTAGQGTGYTF	TRBV29-1	TRBJ1-2	TRBD1	once
TGCGCCAGCCGGGACAGTTTCAATCAGCCCCAGCATTTT	CASRDSFNQPQHF	TRBV5-1	TRBJ1-5	TRBD1	-
TGTGCCAGCAGTGAGGCGGACAGGAGCTCCTACGAGCAGTACTTC	CASSEADRSSYEQYF	TRBV6-1	TRBJ2-7	TRBD1	few